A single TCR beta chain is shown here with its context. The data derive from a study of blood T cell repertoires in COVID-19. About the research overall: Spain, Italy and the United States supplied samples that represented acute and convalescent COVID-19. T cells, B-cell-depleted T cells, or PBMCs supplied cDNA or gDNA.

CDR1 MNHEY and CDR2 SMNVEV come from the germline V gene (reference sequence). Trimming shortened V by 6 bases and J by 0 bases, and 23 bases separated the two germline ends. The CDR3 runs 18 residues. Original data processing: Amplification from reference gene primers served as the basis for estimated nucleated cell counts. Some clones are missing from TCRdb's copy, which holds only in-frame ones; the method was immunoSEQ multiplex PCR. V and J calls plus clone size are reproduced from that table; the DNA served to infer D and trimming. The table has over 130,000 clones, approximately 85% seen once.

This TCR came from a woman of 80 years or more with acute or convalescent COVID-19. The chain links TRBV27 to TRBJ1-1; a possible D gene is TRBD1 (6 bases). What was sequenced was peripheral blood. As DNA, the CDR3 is TGTGCCAGCAGCCAAGGCCCGGGACACCCTAAAATGAACACTGAAGCTTTCTTT. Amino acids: CASSQGPGHPKMNTEAFF.